The present T cell receptor (beta chain) was sequenced within a study of T-cell reconstitution after alpha-beta-depleted transplantation in children. This clonotype was counted ten times or more. One junction end disagrees with the germline gene, perhaps due to a read error. Construction of the TCRbeta library involved unique molecular identifiers. TCRdb independently ran MiXCR on the PCR reads; one entry per CDR3 protein. The table includes hundreds of thousands of distinct CDR3 sequences, around 13% detected once. The CDR3 loop spans 14 amino acids. This chain connects TRBV12-3 or TRBV12-4 to TRBJ2-2; D gene unclear. Source: PBMCs from the stem cell graft donor, taken from the stem cell graft. The receptor was isolated from a human donor who donated a stem cell graft to a child with combined immunodeficiency. CDR3 residues: CASSLVGNAGELFF. As DNA, the CDR3 is TGTGCCAGCAGTTTGGTAGGGAACGCCGGGGAGCTGTTTTTT.